A selection of T cell receptor beta chains follows, all from one sample in a study of cytomegalovirus exposure and HLA in healthy donors. Profiling relied on immunoSEQ multiplex PCR, and the TCRdb table lists in-frame clones only, not all of them. The sample contains around 130,000 clones, over 75% of which appear only once. Sequenced: PBMCs. These receptors were collected from a man aged 18 to 30 in good health and CMV-seropositive. Both conserved end residues are part of each CDR3. The D gene is left open where the match is weak. Size is omitted from some rows. Given values are once, few, many or a class for expanded clones.

j_gene	d_gene	v_gene	abundance	CDR3aa	CDR3nt
TRBJ1-1	TRBD1	TRBV7-3	-	CASSAGVFGQGNTEAFF	TGTGCCAGCAGCGCGGGAGTCTTCGGACAGGGGAACACTGAAGCTTTCTTT
TRBJ1-6	TRBD1	TRBV5-1	few	CASSTRTGSVGSSPLHF	TGCGCCAGCAGCACGCGGACAGGGTCGGTTGGGAGTTCACCCCTCCACTTT
TRBJ2-7	-	TRBV7-6	-	CASSAEEYEQYF	TGTGCCAGCAGCGCAGAGGAGTACGAGCAGTACTTC
TRBJ2-2	-	TRBV10-1	-	CASRAVTGELFF	TGCGCCAGCAGGGCAGTAACCGGGGAGCTGTTTTTT
TRBJ1-6	-	TRBV7-9	-	CASSLGTSNSPLHF	TGTGCCAGCAGCCTCGGGACTTCTAATTCACCCCTCCACTTT
TRBJ2-1	-	TRBV4-1	few	CASSQDPGGVSYNEQFF	TGCGCCAGCAGCCAAGATCCCGGAGGGGTCTCCTACAATGAGCAGTTCTTC
TRBJ1-1	-	TRBV4-2	-	CASSLPPGMNTEAFF	TGTGCCAGCAGCTTGCCGCCAGGGATGAACACTGAAGCTTTCTTT
TRBJ1-5	-	TRBV5-1	-	CASSSSGRDQPQHF	TGCGCCAGCAGCTCATCCGGGAGGGATCAGCCCCAGCATTTT
TRBJ2-7	TRBD2	TRBV27	-	CASRATSSGTLFYEQYF	TGTGCCAGCAGGGCCACCTCTAGCGGAACCCTCTTCTACGAGCAGTACTTC
TRBJ1-1	-	TRBV7-2	few	CASSLGGGTEAFF	TGTGCCAGCAGCCTAGGGGGGGGCACTGAAGCTTTCTTT
TRBJ2-7	TRBD1	TRBV7-3	-	CASSLFGQGADEQYF	TGTGCCAGCAGCTTATTTGGGCAGGGGGCAGACGAGCAGTACTTC
TRBJ1-3	TRBD1	TRBV2	-	CASSGDRAGNTIYF	TGTGCCAGCAGTGGGGACAGGGCCGGAAACACCATATATTTT
TRBJ1-1	-	TRBV4-1	-	CASSHYRAAEAFF	TGCGCCAGCAGCCATTACAGGGCGGCTGAAGCTTTCTTT
TRBJ1-1	-	TRBV15	once	CATSRDPGVTEAFF	TGTGCCACCAGCAGAGACCCCGGGGTCACTGAAGCTTTCTTT
TRBJ2-2	-	TRBV5-1	-	CASSRKVQGPTGELFF	TGCGCCAGCAGCAGAAAAGTCCAGGGCCCCACCGGGGAGCTGTTTTTT
TRBJ2-2	TRBD2	TRBV18	-	CASSPPPGGPTTGELFF	TGTGCCAGCTCACCACCACCGGGAGGGCCGACCACCGGGGAGCTGTTTTTT
TRBJ1-1	-	TRBV6-5	-	CASSLIPTNTEAFF	TGTGCCAGCAGCCTAATACCTACGAACACTGAAGCTTTCTTT
TRBJ2-7	TRBD1	TRBV9	-	CASSFGQGAWEQYF	TGTGCCAGCAGCTTCGGACAGGGGGCGTGGGAGCAGTACTTC